The clone carrying this T cell receptor beta chain was recorded at least ten times. Its specificity is unknown. Expressed TCRB transcripts were sequenced because the isolated RNA had all been reverse transcribed beforehand. The protocol was immunoSEQ multiplex PCR, while the TCRdb copy is restricted to in-frame clones and leaves out a portion. The sample contains 150,000 to 180,000 clones, 8.1% of which appear only once. The CDR3 extends over 14 amino acids. The V end was cut by 8 bases, the J end by 4 bases, with 17 bases between. Germline V gene data show CDR1 as KGHSH and CDR2 as LQKENI. These data belong to a study of beta chain features in type 1 diabetes. Study findings and constraints: Sequencing the cDNA could make cells with high TCR expression show up more than they should.

The receptor comes from a man aged 18-30 years in good health. Sequencing input: central memory CD4+ T cells from blood. The rearrangement uses TRBV18 and TRBJ2-5, with a weak D call TRBD2 (6 bases). This CDR3 is CASSREKGRETQYF. CDR3 nucleotide sequence: TGTGCCAGCAGCCGGGAGAAGGGTCGAGAGACCCAGTACTTC.